Included here is one T cell receptor (beta chain) sequence, with context. This table comes from immunoSEQ multiplex PCR, and its TCRdb copy is limited to in-frame clones, with some not included. Of around 450,000 clones in the sample, roughly 77% were seen once. Germline V gene sequence: CDR1 GTSNPN, CDR2 SVGIG (reference sequence). The ends lost 4 bases at V and 6 bases at J; junction bases unmatched: 28. CDR3 length: 20 amino acids. The data derive from a study of shared clonotypes between healthy human individuals. The sequence was collected from a woman between 35 and 50 years old in good health. Some clones in this sample may be carry-over from other donors' samples. What was sequenced was PBMCs. The chain is built from TRBV30 and TRBJ2-7, with 9 nucleotides matching TRBD2. The CDR3 reads CAWISPGTSFEISSYGEQYF. DNA of the CDR3: TGTGCCTGGATTTCTCCGGGGACTAGCTTCGAGATCTCCTCTTATGGCGAGCAGTACTTC.